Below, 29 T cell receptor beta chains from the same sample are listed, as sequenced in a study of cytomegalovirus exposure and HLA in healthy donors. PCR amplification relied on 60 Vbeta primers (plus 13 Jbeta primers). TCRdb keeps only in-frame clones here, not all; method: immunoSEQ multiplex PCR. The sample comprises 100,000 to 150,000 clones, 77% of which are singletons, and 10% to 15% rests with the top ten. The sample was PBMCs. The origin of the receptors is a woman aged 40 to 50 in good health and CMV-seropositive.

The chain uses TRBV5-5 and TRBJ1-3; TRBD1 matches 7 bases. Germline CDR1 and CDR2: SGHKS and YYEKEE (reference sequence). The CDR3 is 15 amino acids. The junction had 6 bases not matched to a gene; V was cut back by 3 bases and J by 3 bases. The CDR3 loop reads CASSSLDRDGNTIYF. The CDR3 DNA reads TGTGCCAGCAGCTCCCTCGACAGGGATGGAAACACCATATATTTT.

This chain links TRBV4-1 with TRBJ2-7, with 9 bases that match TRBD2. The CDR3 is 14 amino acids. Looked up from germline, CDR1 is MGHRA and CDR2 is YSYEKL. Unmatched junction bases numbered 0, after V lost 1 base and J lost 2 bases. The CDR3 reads CASSQVAGAYEQYF. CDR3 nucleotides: TGCGCCAGCAGCCAAGTAGCGGGGGCCTACGAGCAGTACTTC.

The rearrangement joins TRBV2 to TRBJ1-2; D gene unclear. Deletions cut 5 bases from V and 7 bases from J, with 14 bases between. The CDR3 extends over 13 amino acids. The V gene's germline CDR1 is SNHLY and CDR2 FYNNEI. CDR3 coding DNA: TGTGCCAGCAGTCCTCAGGTGGGAGCTGGCTACACCTTC. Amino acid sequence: CASSPQVGAGYTF.

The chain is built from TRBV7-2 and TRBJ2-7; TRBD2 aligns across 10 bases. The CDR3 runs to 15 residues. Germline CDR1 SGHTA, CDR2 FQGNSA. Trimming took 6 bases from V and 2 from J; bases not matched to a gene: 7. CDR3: CASSLGTSAAYEQYF. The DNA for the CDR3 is TGTGCCAGCAGTCTGGGGACTAGCGCCGCCTACGAGCAGTACTTC.

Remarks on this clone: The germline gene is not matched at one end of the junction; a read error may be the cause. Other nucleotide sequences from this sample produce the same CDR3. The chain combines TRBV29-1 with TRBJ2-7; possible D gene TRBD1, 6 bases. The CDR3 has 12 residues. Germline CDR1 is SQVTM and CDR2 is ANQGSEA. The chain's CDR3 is CSVVTGVDEQYF. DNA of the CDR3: TGTAGCGTTGTGACAGGTGTCGACGAGCAGTACTTC.

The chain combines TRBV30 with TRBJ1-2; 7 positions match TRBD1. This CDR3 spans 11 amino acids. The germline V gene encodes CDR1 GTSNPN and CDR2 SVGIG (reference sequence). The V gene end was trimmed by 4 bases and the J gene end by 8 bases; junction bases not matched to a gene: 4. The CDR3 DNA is TGTGCCTGGACAGGGGGTTACGGCTACACCTTC. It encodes CAWTGGYGYTF.

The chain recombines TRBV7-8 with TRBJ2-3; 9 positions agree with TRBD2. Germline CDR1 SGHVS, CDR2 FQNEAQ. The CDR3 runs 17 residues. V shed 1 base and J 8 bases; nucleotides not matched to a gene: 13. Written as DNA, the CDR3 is TGTGCCAGCAGCTTAGTCGCTAGCGGGACTCGAGAGGGTACGCAGTATTTT. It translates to CASSLVASGTREGTQYF.

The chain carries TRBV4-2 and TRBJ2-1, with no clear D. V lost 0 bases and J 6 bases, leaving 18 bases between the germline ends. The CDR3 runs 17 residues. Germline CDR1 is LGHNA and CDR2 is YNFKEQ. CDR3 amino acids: CASSQDGWSSRPNEQFF. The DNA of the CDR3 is TGTGCCAGCAGCCAAGATGGATGGAGCTCTCGGCCCAATGAGCAGTTCTTC.

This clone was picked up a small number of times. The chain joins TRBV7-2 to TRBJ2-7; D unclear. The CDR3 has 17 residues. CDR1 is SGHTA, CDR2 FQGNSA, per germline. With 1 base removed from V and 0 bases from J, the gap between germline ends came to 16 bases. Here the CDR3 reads CASSLDPYRPSSYEQYF. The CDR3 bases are TGTGCCAGCAGCTTAGATCCCTACCGTCCGAGCTCCTACGAGCAGTACTTC.

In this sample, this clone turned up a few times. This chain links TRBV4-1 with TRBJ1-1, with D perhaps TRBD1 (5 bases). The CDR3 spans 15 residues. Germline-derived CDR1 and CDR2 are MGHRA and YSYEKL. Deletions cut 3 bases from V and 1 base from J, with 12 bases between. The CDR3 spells CASSQASRENTEAFF. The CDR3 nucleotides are TGCGCCAGCAGCCAGGCTTCCAGGGAGAACACTGAAGCTTTCTTT.

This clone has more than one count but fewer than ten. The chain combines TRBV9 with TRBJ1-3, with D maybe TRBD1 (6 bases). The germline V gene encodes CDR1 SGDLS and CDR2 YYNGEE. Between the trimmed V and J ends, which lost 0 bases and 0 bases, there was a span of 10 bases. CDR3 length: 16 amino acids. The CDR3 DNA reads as TGTGCCAGCAGCGTAGGGGGGCTTCTCTCTGGAAACACCATATATTTT. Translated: CASSVGGLLSGNTIYF.

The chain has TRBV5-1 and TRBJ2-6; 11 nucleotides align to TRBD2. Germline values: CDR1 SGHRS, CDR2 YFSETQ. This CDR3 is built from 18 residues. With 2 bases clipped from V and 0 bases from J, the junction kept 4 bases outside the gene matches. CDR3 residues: CASSFGLAGGSGANVLTF. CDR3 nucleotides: TGCGCCAGCAGCTTCGGGCTAGCGGGAGGCTCTGGGGCCAACGTCCTGACTTTC.

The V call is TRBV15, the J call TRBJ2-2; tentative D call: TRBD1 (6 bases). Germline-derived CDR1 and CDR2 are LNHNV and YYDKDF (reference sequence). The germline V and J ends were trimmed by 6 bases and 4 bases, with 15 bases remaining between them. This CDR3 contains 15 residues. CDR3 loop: CATRVPDRPTGELFF. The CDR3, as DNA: TGTGCCACCAGGGTCCCGGACAGACCCACCGGGGAGCTGTTTTTT.

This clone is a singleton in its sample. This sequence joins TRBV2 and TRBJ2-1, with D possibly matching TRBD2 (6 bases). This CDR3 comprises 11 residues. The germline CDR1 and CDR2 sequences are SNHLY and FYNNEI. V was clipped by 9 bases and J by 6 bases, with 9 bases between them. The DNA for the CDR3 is TGTGCCAGTAGCGGAATCAATGAGCAGTTCTTC. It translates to CASSGINEQFF.

CDR3 region: CASSLALRREGGYTF. The DNA for the CDR3 is TGTGCCAGCAGCCTCGCCCTTAGGCGGGAAGGTGGCTACACCTTC. V is TRBV5-6 and J is TRBJ1-2, with D unresolved. The germline V gene has CDR1 SGHDT and CDR2 YYEEEE. The CDR3 is made up of 15 amino acids. The ends were cut back, 4 bases at V and 7 bases at J, with 20 bases in the middle.

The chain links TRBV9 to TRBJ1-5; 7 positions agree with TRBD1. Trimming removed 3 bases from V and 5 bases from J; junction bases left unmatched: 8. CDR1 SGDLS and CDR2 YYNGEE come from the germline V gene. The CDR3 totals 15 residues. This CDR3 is CASSAAGTADQPQHF. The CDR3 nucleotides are TGTGCCAGCAGCGCTGCCGGGACAGCAGATCAGCCCCAGCATTTT.

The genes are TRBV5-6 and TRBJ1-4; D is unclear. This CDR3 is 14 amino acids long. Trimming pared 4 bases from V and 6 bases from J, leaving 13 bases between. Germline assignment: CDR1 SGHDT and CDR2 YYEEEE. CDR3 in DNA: TGTGCCAGCAGCCCTGGGCAGGTAGATGAAAAACTGTTTTTT. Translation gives CASSPGQVDEKLFF.

The CDR3 here is CASTPQGASPSETQYF. Written as DNA, the CDR3 is TGTGCCAGTACTCCGCAGGGGGCCTCTCCCTCAGAGACCCAGTACTTC. The genes are TRBV19 and TRBJ2-5, with 8 nucleotides matching TRBD1. J gave up 4 bases and V 7 bases, and 14 bases lay outside the gene matches. The CDR3 totals 16 residues. CDR1 LNHDA and CDR2 SQIVND come from the germline V gene (reference sequence). The full variable domain, completed using reference TRBV19 and TRBJ2-5, is DGGITQSPKYLFRKEGQNVTLSCEQNLNHDAMYWYRQDPGQGLRLIYYSQIVNDFQKGDIAEGYSVSREKKESFPLTVTSAQKNPTAFYLCASTPQGASPSETQYFGPGTRLLVL.

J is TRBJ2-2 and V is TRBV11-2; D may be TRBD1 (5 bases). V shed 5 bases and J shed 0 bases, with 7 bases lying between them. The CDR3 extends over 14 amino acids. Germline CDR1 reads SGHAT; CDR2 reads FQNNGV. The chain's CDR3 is CASSRTSNTGELFF. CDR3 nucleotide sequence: TGTGCCAGCAGCCGGACATCGAACACCGGGGAGCTGTTTTTT.

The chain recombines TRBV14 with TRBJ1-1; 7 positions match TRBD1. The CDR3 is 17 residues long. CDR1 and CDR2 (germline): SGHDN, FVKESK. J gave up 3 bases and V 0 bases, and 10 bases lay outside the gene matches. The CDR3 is CASSQDPQGERYTEAFF. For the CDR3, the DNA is TGTGCCAGCAGCCAAGATCCCCAGGGGGAGAGGTACACTGAAGCTTTCTTT.

The CDR3 nucleotides read TGTGCCAGCACCCCCGGGGGAACGGCGGAAGCTTTCTTT. Translating gives CASTPGGTAEAFF. The chain employs TRBV7-9 and TRBJ1-1; maybe TRBD1 (5 bases). V was trimmed by 7 bases and J by 8 bases, leaving 17 bases between them. CDR1 SEHNR and CDR2 FQNEAQ come from the germline V gene (reference sequence). This CDR3 region has 13 residues.

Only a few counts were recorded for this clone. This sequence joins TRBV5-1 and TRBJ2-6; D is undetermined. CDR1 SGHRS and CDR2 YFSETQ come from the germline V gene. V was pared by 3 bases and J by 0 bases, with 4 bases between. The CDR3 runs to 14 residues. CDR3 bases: TGCGCCAGCAGCTATATCTCTGGGGCCAACGTCCTGACTTTC. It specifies CASSYISGANVLTF.

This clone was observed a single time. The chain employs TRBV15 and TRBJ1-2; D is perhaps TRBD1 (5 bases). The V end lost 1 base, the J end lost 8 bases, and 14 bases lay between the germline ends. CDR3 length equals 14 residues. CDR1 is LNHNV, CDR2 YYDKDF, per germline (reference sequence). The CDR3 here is CATSRVGPSRGYTF. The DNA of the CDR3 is TGTGCCACCAGCAGAGTGGGGCCTTCCCGCGGCTACACCTTC.

The CDR3 is CASSSELVTSRHEQYF. CDR3 nucleotide sequence: TGTGCCAGCAGCTCAGAGCTGGTAACTAGCCGGCACGAGCAGTACTTC. The V call is TRBV13, the J call TRBJ2-7; D is possibly TRBD2 (6 bases). This CDR3 contains 16 residues. The ends were cut back, 4 bases at V and 5 bases at J, with 21 bases in the middle. The germline V gene has CDR1 PRHDT and CDR2 FYEKMQ (reference sequence).

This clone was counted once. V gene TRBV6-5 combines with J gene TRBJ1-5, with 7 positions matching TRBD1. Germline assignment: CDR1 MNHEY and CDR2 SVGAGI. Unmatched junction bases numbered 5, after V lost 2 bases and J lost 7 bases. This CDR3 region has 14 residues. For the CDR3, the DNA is TGTGCCAGCAGTTACCGACAGGGCGGCCAGCCCCAGCATTTT. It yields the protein CASSYRQGGQPQHF.

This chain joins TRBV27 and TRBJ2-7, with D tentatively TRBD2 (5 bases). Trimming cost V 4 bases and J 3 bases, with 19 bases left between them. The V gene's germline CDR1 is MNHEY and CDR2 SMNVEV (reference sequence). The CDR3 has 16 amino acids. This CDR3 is CASSSNPRELLYEQYF. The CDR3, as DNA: TGTGCCAGCAGTTCTAACCCGAGGGAGCTACTCTACGAGCAGTACTTC.

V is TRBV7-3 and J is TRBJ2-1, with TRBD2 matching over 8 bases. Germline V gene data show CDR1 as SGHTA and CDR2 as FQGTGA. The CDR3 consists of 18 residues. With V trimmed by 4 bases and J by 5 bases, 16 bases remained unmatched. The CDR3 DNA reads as TGTGCCAGCAGCTCTGGCCCCGGGAGGGAGAAGGGTGACAATGAGCAGTTCTTC. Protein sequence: CASSSGPGREKGDNEQFF.

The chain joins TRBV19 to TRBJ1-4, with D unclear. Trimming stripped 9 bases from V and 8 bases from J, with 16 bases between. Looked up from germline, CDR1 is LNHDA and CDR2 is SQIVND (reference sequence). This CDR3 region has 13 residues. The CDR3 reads CASQDRDGEKLFF. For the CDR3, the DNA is TGTGCCAGCCAGGATCGGGATGGGGAAAAACTGTTTTTT.

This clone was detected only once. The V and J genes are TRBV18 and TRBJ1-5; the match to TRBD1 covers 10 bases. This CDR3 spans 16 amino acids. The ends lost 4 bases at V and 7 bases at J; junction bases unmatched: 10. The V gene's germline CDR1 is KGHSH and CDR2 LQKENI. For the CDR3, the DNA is TGTGCCAGCTCACTCTACGGGACAGGGGCAGGCCAGCCCCAGCATTTT. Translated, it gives CASSLYGTGAGQPQHF.